Below, 27 T cell receptor beta chains from the same sample are listed, as sequenced in a study of blood T cell repertoires in COVID-19. Clones were sequenced by immunoSEQ multiplex PCR, and TCRdb holds only the in-frame ones, with some missing. The table shows about 340,000 clones, with 65% to 90% occurring only once. The specimen sequenced was PBMCs or T cells enriched from blood (not recorded which). The receptors stem from a woman aged 35 to 49 with acute COVID-19.

The gene calls are TRBV7-2 and TRBJ1-1, with 10 bases that match TRBD1. The germline V gene has CDR1 SGHTA and CDR2 FQGNSA. Trimming at V came to 1 base and at J to 4 bases, leaving 3 bases not matched to a gene. The CDR3 covers 15 residues. CDR3 sequence reads: CASSLGQGAATEAFF. CDR3 nucleotide sequence: TGTGCCAGCAGCTTAGGACAGGGGGCGGCCACTGAAGCTTTCTTT.

V and J are TRBV28 and TRBJ2-1; 11 bases fit TRBD2. Germline-derived CDR1 and CDR2 are MDHEN and SYDVKM. V shed 8 bases and J 8 bases; nucleotides not matched to a gene: 8. The CDR3 contains 14 residues. In DNA form, the CDR3 reads TGTGCCAGCCTCATAGCGGGAGGGCCCCATGAGCAGTTCTTC. This gives the protein CASLIAGGPHEQFF.

The V gene is TRBV28, the J gene TRBJ1-5; D is perhaps TRBD1 (5 bases). V gave up 3 bases and J gave up 0 bases, with 15 bases separating them. Per germline, CDR1 MDHEN and CDR2 SYDVKM. The CDR3 spans 17 residues. CDR3 amino acids: CASSFDSSFLSNQPQHF. CDR3 coding DNA: TGTGCCAGCAGTTTTGACAGCAGTTTCCTTAGCAATCAGCCCCAGCATTTT.

The genes are TRBV7-6 and TRBJ1-3; D not certain. The CDR3 loop spans 15 amino acids. Germline assignment: CDR1 SGHVS and CDR2 FNYEAQ. V was clipped by 5 bases and J by 0 bases, with 11 bases between them. The CDR3 loop reads CASSPTTPSGNTIYF. In nucleotides, the CDR3 is TGTGCCAGCAGCCCGACAACCCCCTCTGGAAACACCATATATTTT.

The V and J genes are TRBV9 and TRBJ2-6; 7 bases are shared with TRBD1. Germline V gene lookup returns CDR1 SGDLS and CDR2 YYNGEE. The CDR3 is made up of 18 amino acids. J gave up 4 bases and V 6 bases, and 16 bases lay outside the gene matches. As DNA, the CDR3 is TGTGCCAGCACCAGGTACAGGGGAAGTTCGGCCGGGGCCAACGTCCTGACTTTC. It translates to CASTRYRGSSAGANVLTF.

The V call is TRBV4-2, the J call TRBJ2-3, with 7 bases aligning to TRBD2. The CDR3 contains 14 residues. V lost 1 base and J lost 5; bases outside the gene matches: 3. CDR1 and CDR2 from the germline V gene are LGHNA and YNFKEQ. As DNA, the CDR3 is TGTGCCAGCAGCCAAGGGCGGGGGTTAGATACGCAGTATTTT. Protein product: CASSQGRGLDTQYF.

The chain joins TRBV7-9 to TRBJ1-1, with 8 bases matching TRBD1. The CDR3 sequence is 15 residues long. Trimming cost V 7 bases and J 1 base; bases outside gene matches: 8. Germline V gene lookup returns CDR1 SEHNR and CDR2 FQNEAQ (reference sequence). The CDR3 DNA sequence: TGTGCCAGCAACCCGGGGACAGGCACGAACACTGAAGCTTTCTTT. Translation: CASNPGTGTNTEAFF.

The chain carries TRBV29-1 and TRBJ1-1, with a tentative D call TRBD1 (5 bases). Germline V gene data show CDR1 as SQVTM and CDR2 as ANQGSEA. This CDR3 is built from 14 residues. Trimming removed 4 bases from V and 4 bases from J, with 16 bases in between. The CDR3 sequence: CSVVGGSGRTEAFF. DNA of the CDR3: TGCAGCGTTGTTGGGGGGAGTGGACGCACTGAAGCTTTCTTT.

The V call is TRBV6-6, the J call TRBJ2-7; D remains unclear. V shed 6 bases and J shed 3 bases, with 9 bases lying between them. The CDR3 is 12 residues long. Germline V gene lookup returns CDR1 MNHNY and CDR2 SVGAGI (reference sequence). CDR3 sequence: CASRAGRYEQYF. The CDR3 DNA reads TGTGCCAGCAGGGCAGGCCGCTACGAGCAGTACTTC.

The rearrangement uses TRBV5-1 and TRBJ2-3; a weak D match, TRBD2 (6 bases). Trimming removed 5 bases from V and 0 bases from J, with 22 bases in between. The CDR3 has 18 amino acids. Germline V gene sequence: CDR1 SGHRS, CDR2 YFSETQ. CDR3 sequence: CASRRFEFIAVSTDTQYF. The CDR3 DNA sequence: TGCGCCAGCAGGAGGTTCGAGTTTATAGCGGTGAGCACAGATACGCAGTATTTT. Looking up the rest from reference TRBV5-1 and TRBJ2-3 gives the full variable domain: KAGVTQTPRYLIKTRGQQVTLSCSPISGHRSVSWYQQTPGQGLQFLFEYFSETQRNKGNFPGRFSGRQFSNSRSEMNVSTLELGDSALYLCASRRFEFIAVSTDTQYFGPGTRLTVL.

The chain joins TRBV5-8 to TRBJ1-4; a possible D gene is TRBD1 (5 bases). CDR1 and CDR2 from the germline V gene are SGHTS and YDEGEE. The CDR3 covers 14 residues. Trimming removed 4 bases from V and 4 bases from J, with 11 bases in between. The CDR3 DNA reads TGTGCCAGCAGCGCGGGGGTGAATAATGAAAAACTGTTTTTT. Residues: CASSAGVNNEKLFF.

The J gene is TRBJ1-2, the V gene TRBV9; the D gene is possibly TRBD1 (5 bases). Germline lookup yields CDR1 SGDLS and CDR2 YYNGEE. Trimming cost V 0 bases and J 8 bases, with 11 bases left between them. This CDR3 has 13 amino acids. CDR3 region: CASSVEAGNGYTF. The CDR3 DNA is TGTGCCAGCAGCGTAGAAGCAGGGAACGGCTACACCTTC.

The chain uses TRBV7-2 and TRBJ2-7; 10 nucleotides line up with TRBD2. V was pared by 5 bases and J by 2 bases, with 9 bases of the junction left unmatched. The germline CDR1 and CDR2 sequences are SGHTA and FQGNSA. This CDR3 has 16 amino acids. The DNA of the CDR3 is TGTGCCAGCAGCCCTGACTCTAGCGGGAGCCCCTACGAGCAGTACTTC. It translates to CASSPDSSGSPYEQYF.

The J gene is TRBJ1-4, the V gene TRBV6-2 or TRBV6-3, with 12 nucleotides matching TRBD1. The CDR3 covers 15 residues. Germline V gene sequence: CDR1 MNHEY, CDR2 SVGEGT. V lost 2 bases and J lost 5; bases outside the gene matches: 0. The CDR3 loop reads CASSYGTGGNEKLFF. The CDR3 nucleotides read TGTGCCAGCAGTTACGGGACAGGGGGCAATGAAAAACTGTTTTTT.

The chain recombines TRBV4-2 with TRBJ1-3, with a weak D call TRBD1 (5 bases). This CDR3 spans 16 amino acids. The germline V gene has CDR1 LGHNA and CDR2 YNFKEQ. The V and J ends lost 3 bases and 4 bases respectively, with 16 bases between them. The CDR3: CASSQLGGQGGNTIYF. CDR3 DNA sequence: TGTGCCAGCAGCCAGCTCGGGGGTCAGGGCGGAAACACCATATATTTT.

The V and J genes are TRBV28 and TRBJ2-3; D might be TRBD2 (5 bases). This CDR3 comprises 13 residues. V lost 2 bases and J lost 5, with 8 bases in between. Germline-derived CDR1 and CDR2 are MDHEN and SYDVKM. CDR3 coding DNA: TGTGCCAGCAGTTTAAACGGGGTAGATACGCAGTATTTT. Its protein is CASSLNGVDTQYF.

The chain has TRBV7-9 and TRBJ2-1; TRBD1 matches 8 bases. The CDR3 covers 18 residues. V was pared by 4 bases and J by 1 base, with 12 bases of the junction left unmatched. CDR1 and CDR2 (germline): SEHNR, FQNEAQ (reference sequence). CDR3 coding DNA: TGTGCCAGCAGCTCACTAGACAGGGGCGTTGGGTCCTACAATGAGCAGTTCTTC. Translated, it gives CASSSLDRGVGSYNEQFF. The entire variable domain, with the rest obtained from reference TRBV7-9 and TRBJ2-1, is as follows: DTGVSQNPRHKITKRGQNVTFRCDPISEHNRLYWYRQTLGQGPEFLTYFQNEAQLEKSRLLSDRFSAERPKGSFSTLEIQRTEQGDSAMYLCASSSLDRGVGSYNEQFFGPGTRLTVL.

V and J are TRBV7-2 and TRBJ2-7; possibly TRBD2 for D (5 bases). The V gene's germline CDR1 is SGHTA and CDR2 FQGNSA. The V end lost 5 bases, the J end lost 5 bases, and 16 bases lay between the germline ends. This CDR3 is built from 14 residues. CDR3 in amino acids: CASSPRRSGHEQYF. CDR3 coding DNA: TGTGCCAGCAGCCCCAGGAGAAGCGGTCACGAGCAGTACTTC.

The rearrangement uses TRBV15 and TRBJ2-2; TRBD1 matches at 7 bases. Germline CDR1 reads LNHNV; CDR2 reads YYDKDF (reference sequence). The CDR3 contains 15 residues. Trimming took 5 bases from V and 6 from J; bases not matched to a gene: 9. CDR3 protein: CATSGKQGLAGELFF. DNA for the CDR3: TGTGCCACCAGCGGGAAACAGGGGTTGGCCGGGGAGCTGTTTTTT.

This clone was detected a few times. The V gene is TRBV10-3, the J gene TRBJ2-3; a possible D gene is TRBD1 (5 bases). V was trimmed by 6 bases and J by 0 bases, leaving 19 bases between them. The CDR3 covers 17 residues. Germline loops: CDR1 ENHRY, CDR2 SYGVKD. The CDR3 coding sequence is TGTGCCATCAGGAAGTCGGACATCCGGATTAGCACAGATACGCAGTATTTT. It specifies CAIRKSDIRISTDTQYF.

The CDR3 here is CASSLGGSGTIIYEQYF. The CDR3, as DNA: TGTGCCAGCAGCTTAGGAGGCAGCGGGACCATTATCTACGAGCAGTACTTC. The rearrangement links TRBV7-2 to TRBJ2-7; TRBD2 agrees at 7 bases. The V segment lost 1 base and the J segment 3 bases; nucleotides outside the gene matches: 12. Germline lookup yields CDR1 SGHTA and CDR2 FQGNSA. The CDR3 has 17 residues.

J is TRBJ1-1 and V is TRBV10-1; 8 nucleotides agree with TRBD1. V was clipped by 4 bases and J by 1 base; unmatched bases: 8. CDR3 size: 16 residues. CDR1 is WNHNN, CDR2 SYGVQD, per germline (reference sequence). The CDR3 reads CASSGPGQGRNTEAFF. As DNA, the CDR3 is TGCGCCAGCAGTGGCCCCGGACAGGGTCGGAACACTGAAGCTTTCTTT.

CDR3 nucleotides: TGTGCCAGCAGCCATCTTGGCCCAGGGGCTGTTCCGTACGAGCAGTACTTC. Translation: CASSHLGPGAVPYEQYF. The V call is TRBV4-2, the J call TRBJ2-7; perhaps TRBD1 as D (6 bases). The germline V gene encodes CDR1 LGHNA and CDR2 YNFKEQ. CDR3 length: 17 residues. The V and J ends lost 3 bases and 4 bases respectively, with 22 bases between them.

This chain links TRBV7-2 with TRBJ1-3, with TRBD1 matching 10 bases. This CDR3 comprises 18 residues. Germline V gene data show CDR1 as SGHTA and CDR2 as FQGNSA. V was pared by 6 bases and J by 0 bases, with 11 bases of the junction left unmatched. Here the CDR3 reads CASRWTGGIGVSGNTIYF. The DNA of the CDR3 is TGTGCCAGCAGATGGACAGGGGGAATAGGGGTCTCTGGAAACACCATATATTTT.

This chain connects TRBV7-6 to TRBJ2-7; D is ambiguous. The CDR3 loop spans 13 amino acids. Per the germline V gene, CDR1 is SGHVS and CDR2 is FNYEAQ. V was trimmed by 3 bases and J by 5 bases, leaving 11 bases between them. The CDR3: CASSLVPRDEQYF. The CDR3 DNA follows: TGTGCCAGCAGCTTGGTCCCTAGAGACGAGCAGTACTTC.

The gene calls are TRBV29-1 and TRBJ1-2; D gene unclear. In germline, CDR1 is SQVTM, CDR2 ANQGSEA. The CDR3 runs to 13 residues. Trimming stripped 4 bases from V and 2 bases from J, with 11 bases between. The CDR3 DNA sequence: TGCAGCGTTGCTTTTACGGGGAACTATGGCTACACCTTC. It is translated as CSVAFTGNYGYTF. Full variable domain (outside the CDR3, taken from reference TRBV29-1 and TRBJ1-2): SAVISQKPSRDICQRGTSLTIQCQVDSQVTMMFWYRQQPGQSLTLIATANQGSEATYESGFVIDKFPISRPNLTFSTLTVSNMSPEDSSIYLCSVAFTGNYGYTFGSGTRLTVV.

The J gene is TRBJ1-1, the V gene TRBV7-3; D unclear. V lost 7 bases and J 6 bases, leaving 18 bases between the germline ends. Germline CDR1 and CDR2: SGHTA and FQGTGA. The CDR3 consists of 14 residues. The CDR3 nucleotides are TGTGCCAGCACCCCACCAGGAGGGCTCCCTGAAGCTTTCTTT. This encodes CASTPPGGLPEAFF.